Below, 15 T cell receptor beta chains from the same sample are listed, as sequenced in a study of cytomegalovirus exposure and HLA in healthy donors. It was with 60 Vbeta and 13 Jbeta primers that the PCR ran. The repertoire was sequenced with immunoSEQ multiplex PCR; TCRdb's copy has only in-frame clones and lacks some. The table lists about 140,000 clones, around 80% of them singletons, with over 2% in the top ten. The sequenced sample was PBMCs. These TCRs come from a man between 50 and 59 years old in good health and CMV-seronegative.

V and J are TRBV19 and TRBJ2-5; D call uncertain. V shed 5 bases and J shed 2 bases, with 9 bases lying between them. Germline-derived CDR1 and CDR2 are LNHDA and SQIVND (reference sequence). This CDR3 region has 13 residues. The CDR3 DNA reads as TGTGCCAGTAGTCTTTACAGACAAGAGACCCAGTACTTC. This gives the protein CASSLYRQETQYF.

The rearrangement joins TRBV2 to TRBJ2-5; possibly TRBD1 for D (5 bases). Trimming shortened V by 7 bases and J by 5 bases, and 11 bases separated the two germline ends. Germline V gene data show CDR1 as SNHLY and CDR2 as FYNNEI. The CDR3 has 12 residues. The CDR3 protein is CASTGAGETQYF. In DNA form, the CDR3 reads TGTGCCAGCACTGGGGCCGGGGAGACCCAGTACTTC.

This chain uses TRBV9 with TRBJ1-4, with 9 nucleotides matching TRBD1. The CDR3 loop spans 15 amino acids. J gave up 7 bases and V 3 bases, and 7 bases lay outside the gene matches. Germline V gives CDR1 SGDLS, CDR2 YYNGEE. CDR3 sequence (DNA): TGTGCCAGCAGCGCCGGGACAGGGACGTCTGAAAAACTGTTTTTT. It specifies CASSAGTGTSEKLFF.

The J gene is TRBJ2-7, the V gene TRBV5-1; TRBD1 might be the D (6 bases). The CDR3 loop spans 14 amino acids. Looked up from germline, CDR1 is SGHRS and CDR2 is YFSETQ. V was clipped by 5 bases and J by 1 base, with 13 bases between them. The CDR3 DNA follows: TGCGCCAGCAGTGGTCAAGGGGGATCCTACGAGCAGTACTTC. Encoded protein: CASSGQGGSYEQYF.

J is TRBJ1-2 and V is TRBV6-6, with D perhaps matching TRBD1 (6 bases). The germline V gene has CDR1 MNHNY and CDR2 SVGAGI (reference sequence). The CDR3 is made up of 14 amino acids. V shed 6 bases and J shed 10 bases, with 21 bases lying between them. This chain's CDR3 is CASRAGGAQSLYTF. The CDR3 DNA sequence: TGTGCCAGCAGGGCGGGGGGGGCCCAGAGTCTCTACACCTTC.

Concerning this clone itself: The sample carries other DNA sequences with the same CDR3. The chain is built from TRBV9 and TRBJ2-2; D is unresolved. The CDR3 runs 14 residues. Per germline, CDR1 SGDLS and CDR2 YYNGEE. V was trimmed by 0 bases and J by 2 bases, leaving 5 bases between them. This CDR3 is CASSVGQNTGELFF. CDR3 coding DNA: TGTGCCAGCAGCGTAGGGCAAAACACCGGGGAGCTGTTTTTT.

This CDR3 reads CASSLGSGRRYEQYF. The CDR3 region has the DNA TGTGCCAGCAGTTTGGGGAGCGGGAGACGTTACGAGCAGTACTTC. J is TRBJ2-7 and V is TRBV27; 8 bases map to TRBD2. CDR3 size: 15 residues. J lost 4 bases, V lost 3 bases, and 8 bases had no gene match. Germline lookup yields CDR1 MNHEY and CDR2 SMNVEV (reference sequence).

The V call is TRBV18, the J call TRBJ1-2; possibly TRBD1 for D (5 bases). The ends were cut back, 0 bases at V and 8 bases at J, with 10 bases in the middle. The CDR3 has 13 residues. CDR1 KGHSH and CDR2 LQKENI come from the germline V gene. CDR3: CASSPPGLQGYTF. The CDR3 DNA is TGTGCCAGCTCACCACCGGGGCTTCAGGGCTACACCTTC. The complete variable domain, with remaining parts taken from reference TRBV18 and TRBJ1-2, reads NAGVMQNPRHLVRRRGQEARLRCSPMKGHSHVYWYRQLPEEGLKFMVYLQKENIIDESGMPKERFSAEFPKEGPSILRIQQVVRGDSAAYFCASSPPGLQGYTFGSGTRLTVV.

The CDR3 nucleotides read TGTGCCAGTTCACTAGCGGGGAGCGCGAACACCGGGGAGCTGTTTTTT. Protein: CASSLAGSANTGELFF. The chain is built from TRBV7-7 and TRBJ2-2, with 10 bases that match TRBD2. CDR3 length: 16 residues. Germline CDR1 SSHAT, CDR2 FNYEAQ (reference sequence). The junction had 7 bases not matched to a gene; V was cut back by 9 bases and J by 0 bases.

This clone has a single count. The chain has TRBV2 and TRBJ1-2; tentatively, D is TRBD1 (5 bases). Germline V gene data show CDR1 as SNHLY and CDR2 as FYNNEI. Trimming shortened V by 6 bases and J by 0 bases, and 11 bases separated the two germline ends. The CDR3 runs to 14 residues. CDR3 in DNA: TGTGCCAGCAGCGGACACCCGACTAACTATGGCTACACCTTC. It encodes CASSGHPTNYGYTF.

The rearrangement links TRBV25-1 to TRBJ1-5; TRBD1 is a possible D gene (6 bases). Trimming cost V 6 bases and J 6 bases, with 15 bases left between them. CDR3 length equals 14 residues. Germline V CDR1 and CDR2: MGHDK, SYGVNS. The CDR3 nucleotides read TGTGCCAGCAGGGCTGAGGGCAGGGGTCAGCCCCAGCATTTT. Translated, it gives CASRAEGRGQPQHF.

The chain couples TRBV6-1 to TRBJ1-1, with a tentative D call TRBD1 (5 bases). The CDR3 totals 12 residues. The germline gives CDR1 MNHNS, CDR2 SASEGT. Trimming took off 4 bases at V and 10 bases at J, with 13 bases between the two ends. The CDR3 sequence: CASSVTGQGAFF. CDR3 in DNA: TGTGCCAGCAGTGTTACAGGCCAGGGAGCTTTCTTT.

This clone was detected only a few times. V and J are TRBV6-1 and TRBJ1-6; a possible D gene is TRBD1 (5 bases). The CDR3 spans 15 residues. Trimming removed 2 bases from V and 10 bases from J, with 15 bases in between. Germline-derived CDR1 and CDR2 are MNHNS and SASEGT. CDR3 loop: CASSELTDSRSPLHF. CDR3 DNA: TGTGCCAGCAGTGAATTGACAGATTCACGCTCACCCCTCCACTTT.

The V and J genes are TRBV27 and TRBJ1-2; TRBD1 aligns across 9 bases. V shed 6 bases and J 6 bases; nucleotides not matched to a gene: 5. CDR1 is MNHEY and CDR2 is SMNVEV in the germline V gene (reference sequence). The CDR3 has 13 residues. The CDR3 DNA reads as TGTGCCAGCAGCCTACAGGGGGCAAATGGCTACACCTTC. It translates to CASSLQGANGYTF.

The gene calls are TRBV2 and TRBJ2-7, with 8 bases fitting TRBD1. V shed 3 bases and J 7 bases; nucleotides not matched to a gene: 11. The CDR3 is made up of 15 amino acids. Germline assignment: CDR1 SNHLY and CDR2 FYNNEI. The CDR3 loop is CASSDLRQGREEQYF. For the CDR3, the DNA is TGTGCCAGCAGTGATTTGCGACAGGGGCGGGAAGAGCAGTACTTC. Supplemented by reference TRBV2 and TRBJ2-7, the full variable domain reads EPEVTQTPSHQVTQMGQEVILRCVPISNHLYFYWYRQILGQKVEFLVSFYNNEISEKSEIFDDQFSVERPDGSNFTLKIRSTKLEDSAMYFCASSDLRQGREEQYFGPGTRLTVT.